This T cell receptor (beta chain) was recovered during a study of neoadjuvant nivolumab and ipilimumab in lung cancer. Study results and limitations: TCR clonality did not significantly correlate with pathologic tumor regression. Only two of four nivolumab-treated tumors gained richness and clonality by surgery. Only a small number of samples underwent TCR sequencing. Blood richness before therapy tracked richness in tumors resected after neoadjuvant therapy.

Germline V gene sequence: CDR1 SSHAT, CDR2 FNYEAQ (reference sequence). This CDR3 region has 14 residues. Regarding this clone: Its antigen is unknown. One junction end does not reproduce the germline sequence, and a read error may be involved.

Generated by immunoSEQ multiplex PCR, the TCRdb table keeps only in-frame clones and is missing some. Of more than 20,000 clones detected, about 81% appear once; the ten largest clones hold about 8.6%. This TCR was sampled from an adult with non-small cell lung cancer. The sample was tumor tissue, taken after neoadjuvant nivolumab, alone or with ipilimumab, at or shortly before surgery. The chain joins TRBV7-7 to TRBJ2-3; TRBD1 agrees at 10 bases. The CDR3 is CASSRDRGTDTQYF. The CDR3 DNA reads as TGTGCTAGCAGCCGGGACAGGGGAACAGATACGCAGTATTTT.